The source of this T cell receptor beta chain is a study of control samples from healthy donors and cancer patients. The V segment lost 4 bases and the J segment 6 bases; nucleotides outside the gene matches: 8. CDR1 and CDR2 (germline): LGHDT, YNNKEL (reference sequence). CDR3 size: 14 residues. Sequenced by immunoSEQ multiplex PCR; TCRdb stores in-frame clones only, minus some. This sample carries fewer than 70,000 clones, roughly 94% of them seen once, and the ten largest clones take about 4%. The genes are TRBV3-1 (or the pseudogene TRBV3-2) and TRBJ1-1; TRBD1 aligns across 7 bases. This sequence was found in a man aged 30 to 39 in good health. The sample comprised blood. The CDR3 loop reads CASSLMTGRAEAFF. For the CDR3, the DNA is TGTGCCAGCAGCCTGATGACAGGGAGGGCTGAAGCTTTCTTT.